These 32 T cell receptor beta chains share one sample of origin, sequenced in a study of molecular identifiers for immune sequencing clone quantification. TCRdb re-analysed the PCR reads in MiXCR, keeping a single row per CDR3 protein. This table has 20,000 to 30,000 distinct CDR3 sequences, 15% to 20% appearing once. Material: naive CD8+ T cells from blood, with Jurkat cell RNA spiked in. Indicated subset: FACS-sorted CD8+CD4-CCR7+CD45RA+ naive T cells. The receptors shown here come from a human donor in good health. Some libraries in this study had Jurkat cell RNA spiked in.

This clonotype was seen ten or more times. J is TRBJ2-6 and V is TRBV18; D gene unclear. Trimming left V 3 bases short and J 0 bases short, with 12 bases between. Per the germline V gene, CDR1 is KGHSH and CDR2 is LQKENI. CDR3 length equals 17 residues. The CDR3 loop is CASSPRVPDSGANVLTF. The CDR3 nucleotides read TGTGCCAGCTCACCTCGGGTACCCGACTCTGGGGCCAACGTCCTGACTTTC.

This clonotype was recorded many times. The V gene is TRBV9, the J gene TRBJ2-1, with 10 bases that match TRBD2. V lost 4 bases, J lost 10 bases, and 5 bases stayed unmatched. Germline V gives CDR1 SGDLS, CDR2 YYNGEE. This CDR3 contains 13 residues. The CDR3 region has the DNA TGTGCCAGCAGCTCGATTAGCGGGGGGGAGCAGTTCTTC. Translation gives CASSSISGGEQFF. Complete variable domain (other parts from reference TRBV9 and TRBJ2-1): DSGVTQTPKHLITATGQRVTLRCSPRSGDLSVYWYQQSLDQGLQFLIQYYNGEERAKGNILERFSAQQFPDLHSELNLSSLELGDSALYFCASSSISGGEQFFGPGTRLTVL.

This clonotype was seen repeatedly, ten times or more. The rearrangement joins TRBV9 to TRBJ2-3; TRBD2 agrees at 8 bases. The V and J ends lost 3 bases and 0 bases, in that order; junction bases with no gene match: 6. Per germline, CDR1 SGDLS and CDR2 YYNGEE. The CDR3 consists of 16 residues. The CDR3 sequence is CASSAGGGASTDTQYF. CDR3 DNA sequence: TGTGCCAGCAGCGCCGGGGGGGGGGCGAGCACAGATACGCAGTATTTT.

The chain carries TRBV6-4 and TRBJ1-1; possible D gene TRBD1, 6 bases. The CDR3 spans 13 residues. Germline loops: CDR1 MRHNA, CDR2 SNTAGT. V shed 2 bases and J shed 8 bases, with 12 bases lying between them. In DNA, the CDR3 is TGTGCCAGCAGTGACCGGACAGATACCGAAGCTTTCTTT. This codes for CASSDRTDTEAFF.

This clonotype was detected ten times or more. The V and J genes are TRBV27 and TRBJ2-7, with D possibly TRBD1 on 5 matching bases. Per germline, CDR1 MNHEY and CDR2 SMNVEV (reference sequence). V was cut by 0 bases and J by 2 bases, with 5 bases left in between. There are 13 residues in the CDR3. CDR3 region: CASSLSTAYEQYF. CDR3 in DNA: TGTGCCAGCAGTTTATCGACAGCCTACGAGCAGTACTTC.

This clonotype was detected many times. V gene TRBV4-2 combines with J gene TRBJ2-6; no firm D call. This CDR3 has 15 amino acids. V lost 4 bases and J lost 2, with 9 bases in between. Germline V gives CDR1 LGHNA, CDR2 YNFKEQ. The CDR3: CASSPSLAGANVLTF. DNA of the CDR3: TGTGCCAGCAGCCCGTCTCTGGCTGGGGCCAACGTCCTGACTTTC.

This clonotype has more than one count but fewer than ten. The chain has TRBV19 and TRBJ2-7; 12 bases line up with TRBD2. The CDR3 runs 15 residues. The V and J ends lost 5 bases and 3 bases, in that order; junction bases with no gene match: 5. Germline CDR1 LNHDA, CDR2 SQIVND (reference sequence). The CDR3 loop is CASSSGTSGFYEQYF. The CDR3 region has the DNA TGTGCCAGTAGTTCCGGGACTAGCGGGTTCTACGAGCAGTACTTC.

With respect to this clonotype: A read error may explain this, as a much larger clone is one base away. The chain employs TRBV7-9 and TRBJ2-7; possible D gene TRBD1, 6 bases. CDR3 size: 14 residues. V was shortened by 6 bases and J by 1 base, with 13 bases between the two germline ends. CDR1 is SEHNR, CDR2 FQNEAQ, per germline (reference sequence). Here the CDR3 reads CASSPSRGSYEQYF. CDR3 bases: TGTGCCAGCAGTCCTAGCAGGGGATCCTACGAGCAGTACTTC. Full variable domain (rest looked up from reference TRBV7-9 and TRBJ2-7): DTGVSQNPRHKITKRGQNVTFRCDPISEHNRLYWYRQTLGQGPEFLTYFQNEAQLEKSRLLSDRFSAERPKGSFSTLEIQRTEQGDSAMYLCASSPSRGSYEQYFGPGTRLTVT.

This clonotype was counted many times. The rearrangement uses TRBV13 and TRBJ1-1, with D unresolved. V was pared by 1 base and J by 8 bases, with 11 bases between. Per germline, CDR1 PRHDT and CDR2 FYEKMQ (reference sequence). The CDR3 runs 13 residues. For the CDR3, the DNA is TGTGCCAGCAGCTTAGTTCGCGTCAGCGAAGCTTTCTTT. This gives the protein CASSLVRVSEAFF.

With respect to this clonotype: This sequence may be a read error, since a much larger clone differs from it by one base. The gene calls are TRBV7-9 and TRBJ1-4, with D perhaps TRBD1 (6 bases). Trimming stripped 1 base from V and 10 bases from J, with 13 bases between. The CDR3 sequence is 14 residues long. Germline V gene data show CDR1 as SEHNR and CDR2 as FQNEAQ (reference sequence). In nucleotides, the CDR3 is TGTGCCAGCAGCTTAGTGGGGGCAGGAGGAAAACTGTTTTTT. This codes for CASSLVGAGGKLFF.

This rearrangement joins TRBV6-5 to TRBJ2-3, with 15 bases lining up with TRBD2. Germline lookup yields CDR1 MNHEY and CDR2 SVGAGI. The V gene end was trimmed by 6 bases and the J gene end by 4 bases; junction bases not matched to a gene: 5. This CDR3 region has 16 residues. CDR3 loop: CASSSWTSGGADTQYF. DNA for the CDR3: TGTGCCAGCAGCTCCTGGACTAGCGGGGGGGCAGATACGCAGTATTTT.

At least ten counts were recorded for this clonotype. The V gene is TRBV27, the J gene TRBJ1-5, with no clear D. With 5 bases removed from V and 5 bases from J, the gap between germline ends came to 16 bases. The length of the CDR3 is 15 residues. Germline assignment: CDR1 MNHEY and CDR2 SMNVEV (reference sequence). This CDR3 is CASSLRYPLDQPQHF. CDR3 nucleotides: TGTGCCAGCAGTCTGCGATATCCCTTGGATCAGCCCCAGCATTTT.

The chain links TRBV27 to TRBJ2-2; 7 nucleotides line up with TRBD1. The CDR3 consists of 14 residues. The germline V gene has CDR1 MNHEY and CDR2 SMNVEV (reference sequence). The V segment lost 5 bases and the J segment 3 bases; nucleotides outside the gene matches: 3. The CDR3 region has the DNA TGTGCCAGCAGTGCGACAGGGCACACCGGGGAGCTGTTTTTT. Translating it yields CASSATGHTGELFF.

This clonotype was recorded at least ten times. The chain links TRBV12-3 or TRBV12-4 to TRBJ1-5; TRBD1 might be the D (6 bases). This CDR3 has 14 amino acids. The V end was cut by 4 bases, the J end by 5 bases, with 12 bases between. CDR3 DNA: TGTGCCAGCAGTTCGAAACAGGGCTATCAGCCCCAGCATTTT. This encodes CASSSKQGYQPQHF.

This clonotype has ten or more counts. The chain links TRBV24-1 to TRBJ2-1; 9 bases match TRBD1. This CDR3 has 16 amino acids. Germline values: CDR1 KGHDR, CDR2 SFDVKD. J lost 5 bases, V lost 3 bases, and 7 bases had no gene match. The CDR3 loop is CATSDTTGTGNNEQFF. The CDR3 coding sequence is TGTGCCACCAGTGATACAACCGGGACAGGGAACAATGAGCAGTTCTTC.

This clonotype has just a few counts. This chain connects TRBV9 to TRBJ1-1, with D possibly being TRBD1 (5 bases). The CDR3 sequence is 17 residues long. V was clipped by 4 bases and J by 6 bases, with 25 bases between them. Germline V lookup: CDR1 SGDLS, CDR2 YYNGEE. CDR3 region: CASSPPTGAKNGAEAFF. In DNA, the CDR3 is TGTGCCAGCAGCCCCCCAACCGGGGCTAAAAATGGGGCTGAAGCTTTCTTT.

This clonotype is termed medium-sized. This chain links TRBV7-6 with TRBJ2-4; D remains unclear. Trimming took 3 bases from V and 1 from J, leaving 13 bases between them. The CDR3 length is 16 residues. Germline V gives CDR1 SGHVS, CDR2 FNYEAQ. CDR3 residues: CASSLEPSGAKNIQYF. CDR3 DNA sequence: TGTGCCAGCAGCTTGGAACCCTCGGGCGCCAAAAACATTCAGTACTTC.

This clonotype was seen repeatedly, ten times or more. The J gene is TRBJ2-7, the V gene TRBV6-1, with 7 bases aligning to TRBD1. Germline V gene sequence: CDR1 MNHNS, CDR2 SASEGT. V trimming: 2 bases; J trimming: 5 bases; junction bases outside the gene matches: 12. This CDR3 region has 16 residues. This CDR3 is CASSEWSGGYINEQYF. In nucleotides, the CDR3 is TGTGCCAGCAGTGAATGGTCAGGGGGATACATCAACGAGCAGTACTTC.

This clonotype was detected many times. J is TRBJ2-7 and V is TRBV7-9, with 8 bases identical to TRBD1. The CDR3 runs 13 residues. Germline trimming cut 6 bases from V and 5 bases from J; bases unmatched to any gene: 6. Germline assignment: CDR1 SEHNR and CDR2 FQNEAQ (reference sequence). The CDR3 loop reads CASSGQGPHEQYF. The CDR3 nucleotides are TGTGCCAGCAGTGGACAGGGCCCCCACGAGCAGTACTTC.

This clonotype was observed at least ten times. This chain uses TRBV6-5 with TRBJ2-1; 12 nucleotides match TRBD2. There are 14 residues in the CDR3. In germline, CDR1 is MNHEY, CDR2 SVGAGI. V was clipped by 7 bases and J by 6 bases; unmatched bases: 4. In nucleotides, the CDR3 is TGTGCCAGCAAGCTAGCGGGAGGGGGCAATGAGCAGTTCTTC. It codes for CASKLAGGGNEQFF.

This clonotype came up many times. CDR3: CASSQDRENEAFF. The DNA of the CDR3 is TGTGCCAGCAGCCAAGACAGGGAAAATGAAGCTTTCTTT. The chain uses TRBV4-2 and TRBJ1-1; weak D call: TRBD1 (5 bases). This CDR3 has 13 residues. With 0 bases removed from V and 7 bases from J, the gap between germline ends came to 9 bases. Germline V gives CDR1 LGHNA, CDR2 YNFKEQ.

At least ten counts were recorded for this clonotype. This chain connects TRBV12-3 or TRBV12-4 to TRBJ1-3, with 12 bases matching TRBD1. V gave up 9 bases and J gave up 1 base; unmatched junction bases: 10. There are 17 residues in the CDR3. The CDR3 DNA reads TGTGCCAGTTTCGGGACAGGGGGCTTCGCGTCTGGAAACACCATATATTTT. Its protein product is CASFGTGGFASGNTIYF.

This clonotype was seen at least ten times. V is TRBV11-2 and J is TRBJ2-3; D unresolved. The CDR3 sequence is 13 residues long. The germline V gene has CDR1 SGHAT and CDR2 FQNNGV. The V end was cut by 1 base, the J end by 5 bases, with 7 bases between. The CDR3 sequence is CASSLVGQDTQYF. In DNA, the CDR3 is TGTGCCAGCAGCTTAGTCGGCCAAGATACGCAGTATTTT.

In regard to this clonotype: A much larger clone sits a single nucleotide away, making a read error possible. This CDR3 fails to terminate in the conserved phenylalanine or tryptophan, so it likely reflects a read error. The chain's CDR3 is CASSLSSDRVQYL. In nucleotides, the CDR3 is TGTGCCAGCAGTTTATCGTCGGACAGGGTACAGTACCTC. V is TRBV27 and J is TRBJ2-7, with 8 bases matching TRBD1. The CDR3 loop spans 13 amino acids. CDR1 is MNHEY, CDR2 SMNVEV, per germline (reference sequence). The trim removed 0 bases at V and 10 bases at J, leaving 5 bases unmatched.

This clonotype was counted at least ten times. This chain connects TRBV2 to TRBJ2-7; 7 bases match TRBD1. The CDR3 totals 11 residues. The J segment lost 4 bases and the V segment lost 8 bases, leaving 2 bases of the junction unmatched. Germline V CDR1 and CDR2: SNHLY, FYNNEI. The CDR3 coding sequence is TGTGCCAGCTCGACAGGGTACGAGCAGTACTTC. Its protein product is CASSTGYEQYF.

This clonotype occurred many times. The genes are TRBV12-3 or TRBV12-4 and TRBJ1-1; the match to TRBD1 covers 9 bases. Trimming at V came to 6 bases and at J to 2 bases, leaving 10 bases not matched to a gene. The CDR3 runs to 16 residues. The CDR3 DNA reads as TGTGCCAGCAGCAGGGGGGGACAGGGAACCAACACTGAAGCTTTCTTT. Translated: CASSRGGQGTNTEAFF.

In the case of this clonotype: This sequence may be a read error, since a much larger clone differs from it by one base. The CDR3 does not end in the conserved phenylalanine or tryptophan, so this is likely a read error. The V and J genes are TRBV6-2 or TRBV6-3 and TRBJ1-1; D gene unclear. Per the germline V gene, CDR1 is MNHEY and CDR2 is SVGEGT. The CDR3 contains 11 residues. V lost 2 bases and J lost 10, with 8 bases in between. CDR3 sequence (DNA): TGTGCCAGCAGTTACGCGGAAGGAGCTTTCCTT. It translates to CASSYAEGAFL.

This clonotype has at least ten counts. Here the CDR3 DNA reads TGTGCCAGCAGTACTGGAACCGGGACAAGAACCTACGAGCAGTACTTC. The encoded protein is CASSTGTGTRTYEQYF. This chain links TRBV25-1 with TRBJ2-7; perhaps TRBD1 as D (6 bases). Germline assignment: CDR1 MGHDK and CDR2 SYGVNS. Trimming stripped 5 bases from V and 2 bases from J, with 19 bases between. The CDR3 runs 16 residues.

Many counts were recorded for this clonotype. This sequence joins TRBV20-1 and TRBJ2-3; TRBD2 is a possible D gene (5 bases). The CDR3 length is 15 residues. Germline loops: CDR1 DFQATT, CDR2 SNEGSKA (reference sequence). V was shortened by 0 bases and J by 0 bases, with 10 bases between the two germline ends. CDR3 sequence reads: CSARDWERSTDTQYF. The CDR3 DNA is TGCAGTGCTAGAGACTGGGAGCGGAGCACAGATACGCAGTATTTT.

CDR3 protein: CASSESRDRPYEQYF. The DNA for the CDR3 is TGTGCCAGCAGTGAATCCCGGGACAGGCCCTACGAGCAGTACTTC. The rearrangement uses TRBV2 and TRBJ2-7; 8 positions agree with TRBD1. V lost 2 bases and J lost 2; bases outside the gene matches: 5. This CDR3 has 15 amino acids. From germline, CDR1 is SNHLY and CDR2 FYNNEI.

A word on this clonotype: A single base separates this from a much larger clone, so it may be a read error. V usage is TRBV4-3 and J usage is TRBJ1-1; D is ambiguous. The V end was cut by 0 bases, the J end by 1 base, with 9 bases between. Germline V gene sequence: CDR1 LGHNA, CDR2 YSLEER. The CDR3 loop spans 15 amino acids. This CDR3 is CASSQDRGGNTEAFF. The CDR3 bases are TGCGCCAGCAGCCAAGATCGCGGAGGGAACACTGAAGCTTTCTTT.

This clonotype is medium-sized by share. For the CDR3, the DNA is TGCAGCGTTGTACTCCTGGGGGGGTCCTACGAGCAGTACTTC. Residues: CSVVLLGGSYEQYF. The chain has TRBV29-1 and TRBJ2-7, with 7 bases lining up with TRBD2. Germline V gene sequence: CDR1 SQVTM, CDR2 ANQGSEA. This CDR3 has 14 amino acids. V lost 4 bases, J lost 1 base, and 7 bases stayed unmatched.